The clone carrying this TCR beta chain appeared many times. What it binds is not known. This sample stems from a study of post-analysis software for immune sequencing data. General observations from the study: Elevated frequency relative to controls characterized roughly five TRBV segments in patients, TRBV5-6, TRBV5-1 and TRBV20-1 among them.

Unique molecular identifiers were present in the TCR beta cDNA libraries. Once roughly 0.9 to 11 million T cells were used, some 500,000 cDNA molecules resulted. Each CDR3 protein gets one entry after TCRdb re-called the PCR reads with MiXCR. The data show approximately 360,000 distinct CDR3 sequences, approximately 33% seen once. This CDR3 has 16 residues. Germline trimming cut 4 bases from V and 6 bases from J; bases unmatched to any gene: 15. Germline loops: CDR1 SGDLS, CDR2 YYNGEE. V gene TRBV9 combines with J gene TRBJ2-7, with 8 bases identical to TRBD1. The clonotype comes from a girl between 5 and 17 years old with multiple sclerosis. Sequenced material: blood. In DNA, the CDR3 is TGTGCCAGCAGCCTAGACCTCGGGACAGGTCCCTCCGAGCAGTACTTC. Protein sequence: CASSLDLGTGPSEQYF.